Each of the 11 T cell receptor beta chains below was sequenced from the same sample in a study of blood T cell repertoires in COVID-19. Sequencing used immunoSEQ multiplex PCR; TCRdb keeps in-frame clones, though not all of them. The data contain around 180,000 clones, about 74% of them seen just once; the ten biggest clones take up 3%. Material: peripheral blood. The receptors here all came from an elderly woman with acute or convalescent COVID-19.

The chain uses TRBV5-6 and TRBJ1-1, with D unresolved. The germline V gene has CDR1 SGHDT and CDR2 YYEEEE. The CDR3 runs 13 residues. V was cut by 1 base and J by 5 bases, with 9 bases left in between. The DNA for the CDR3 is TGTGCCAGCAGCTTGTGGGGAGGAACTGAAGCTTTCTTT. Translation: CASSLWGGTEAFF.

This clone showed up just a few times. The chain links TRBV28 to TRBJ1-2; D is possibly TRBD1 (5 bases). Germline V gene data show CDR1 as MDHEN and CDR2 as SYDVKM. The V gene lost 2 bases and the J gene lost 6 bases, with 7 bases spanning the gap. The CDR3 totals 12 residues. DNA for the CDR3: TGTGCCAGCAGTTTACCAGGGAATGGCTACACCTTC. This translates into CASSLPGNGYTF.

The V call is TRBV7-9, the J call TRBJ1-4, with 9 bases that match TRBD1. The V segment lost 0 bases and the J segment 7 bases; nucleotides outside the gene matches: 6. Germline V gene lookup returns CDR1 SEHNR and CDR2 FQNEAQ (reference sequence). This CDR3 spans 16 amino acids. The CDR3 DNA follows: TGTGCCAGCAGCTTAGCGCGTGGGACAGGGTCTGAAAAACTGTTTTTT. It codes for CASSLARGTGSEKLFF.

The rearrangement links TRBV9 to TRBJ2-6; D gene uncertain. CDR3 length equals 16 residues. V was cut by 3 bases and J by 0 bases, with 10 bases left in between. CDR1 SGDLS and CDR2 YYNGEE come from the germline V gene. The CDR3 DNA follows: TGTGCCAGCAGCGCAACAGTCGGCTCTGGGGCCAACGTCCTGACTTTC. It yields the protein CASSATVGSGANVLTF. The complete variable domain, with remaining parts taken from reference TRBV9 and TRBJ2-6, reads DSGVTQTPKHLITATGQRVTLRCSPRSGDLSVYWYQQSLDQGLQFLIQYYNGEERAKGNILERFSAQQFPDLHSELNLSSLELGDSALYFCASSATVGSGANVLTFGAGSRLTVL.

A few counts support this clone. V usage is TRBV2 and J usage is TRBJ2-7, with 9 bases that match TRBD2. Germline CDR1 reads SNHLY; CDR2 reads FYNNEI. With 6 bases clipped from V and 2 bases from J, the junction kept 5 bases outside the gene matches. The CDR3 spans 14 residues. DNA of the CDR3: TGTGCCAGCAGGGGGGGACTAGCAGCCTACGAGCAGTACTTC. This encodes CASRGGLAAYEQYF.

The chain employs TRBV5-4 and TRBJ2-1, with 8 bases aligning to TRBD2. Germline V CDR1 and CDR2: SGHNT, YYREEE (reference sequence). Trimming took 5 bases from V and 4 from J; bases not matched to a gene: 11. CDR3 size: 16 residues. The CDR3 DNA sequence: TGTGCCAGCAGACCTACCGGGACTAGGGGGTACAATGAGCAGTTCTTC. Translated, it gives CASRPTGTRGYNEQFF.

This chain uses TRBV5-1 with TRBJ2-2, with a possible D match to TRBD1 (6 bases). V gave up 2 bases and J gave up 6 bases, with 26 bases separating them. From germline, CDR1 is SGHRS and CDR2 YFSETQ. The CDR3 runs to 19 residues. The CDR3 DNA is TGCGCCAGCAGCTTACGAGGAGCAAGCCGGGACACCCGTCCCGGGGAGCTGTTTTTT. Its translation is CASSLRGASRDTRPGELFF. Using reference TRBV5-1 and TRBJ2-2 for the parts outside the CDR3, the full variable domain is KAGVTQTPRYLIKTRGQQVTLSCSPISGHRSVSWYQQTPGQGLQFLFEYFSETQRNKGNFPGRFSGRQFSNSRSEMNVSTLELGDSALYLCASSLRGASRDTRPGELFFGEGSRLTVL.

V usage is TRBV11-2 and J usage is TRBJ1-4; the D gene is possibly TRBD1 (5 bases). Trimming left V 5 bases short and J 5 bases short, with 9 bases between. CDR3 length: 13 residues. From germline, CDR1 is SGHAT and CDR2 FQNNGV. The chain's CDR3 is CASSKYRNEKLFF. Here the CDR3 DNA reads TGTGCCAGCAGCAAGTACAGGAATGAAAAACTGTTTTTT.

This clone has just a few counts. This chain links TRBV7-6 with TRBJ2-1, with D hard to call. Trimming removed 5 bases at V and 4 bases at J, with 9 bases between. The CDR3 is made up of 13 amino acids. CDR1 is SGHVS and CDR2 is FNYEAQ in the germline V gene. The CDR3 bases are TGTGCCAGCAGCCCGCGACTTTACAATGAGCAGTTCTTC. Residues: CASSPRLYNEQFF.

The V gene is TRBV9, the J gene TRBJ2-7; 14 bases line up with TRBD2. This CDR3 has 15 amino acids. V lost 0 bases, J lost 5 bases, and 1 base stayed unmatched. Looked up from germline, CDR1 is SGDLS and CDR2 is YYNGEE. The CDR3 nucleotides are TGTGCCAGCAGCGTAGGACTAGCGGGAGGGCACGAGCAGTACTTC. This sequence encodes CASSVGLAGGHEQYF. Combining the CDR3 with reference TRBV9 and TRBJ2-7 gives the whole variable domain DSGVTQTPKHLITATGQRVTLRCSPRSGDLSVYWYQQSLDQGLQFLIQYYNGEERAKGNILERFSAQQFPDLHSELNLSSLELGDSALYFCASSVGLAGGHEQYFGPGTRLTVT.

This chain joins TRBV19 and TRBJ2-1; 11 bases fit TRBD2. Losses at the gene ends were 8 bases for V and 5 bases for J; bases not matched to a gene: 5. Germline-derived CDR1 and CDR2 are LNHDA and SQIVND (reference sequence). The CDR3 has 14 residues. This CDR3 is CASWGLADDNEQFF. Written as DNA, the CDR3 is TGTGCCAGTTGGGGACTAGCGGATGACAATGAGCAGTTCTTC.